This T cell receptor beta chain is drawn from a study of T cell responses to AZD1222 COVID-19 vaccine. Profiling relied on immunoSEQ multiplex PCR, and the TCRdb table lists in-frame clones only, not all of them. The table records 140,000 to 150,000 clones, roughly 92% of them present only once. The CDR3 extends over 21 amino acids. Germline V CDR1 and CDR2: LGHNA, YNFKEQ. V was pared by 0 bases and J by 1 base, with 13 bases of the junction left unmatched. The specimen was peripheral blood, collected 28 days after the second AZD1222 dose. The gene calls are TRBV4-2 and TRBJ2-3; 13 bases map to TRBD2. The receptor was derived from an adult who received the AZD1222 COVID-19 vaccine. In DNA, the CDR3 is TGTGCCAGCAGCCAAGAGTCACCGGGACTAGCGGGATCGAAAGGCACAGATACGCAGTATTTT. This codes for CASSQESPGLAGSKGTDTQYF.